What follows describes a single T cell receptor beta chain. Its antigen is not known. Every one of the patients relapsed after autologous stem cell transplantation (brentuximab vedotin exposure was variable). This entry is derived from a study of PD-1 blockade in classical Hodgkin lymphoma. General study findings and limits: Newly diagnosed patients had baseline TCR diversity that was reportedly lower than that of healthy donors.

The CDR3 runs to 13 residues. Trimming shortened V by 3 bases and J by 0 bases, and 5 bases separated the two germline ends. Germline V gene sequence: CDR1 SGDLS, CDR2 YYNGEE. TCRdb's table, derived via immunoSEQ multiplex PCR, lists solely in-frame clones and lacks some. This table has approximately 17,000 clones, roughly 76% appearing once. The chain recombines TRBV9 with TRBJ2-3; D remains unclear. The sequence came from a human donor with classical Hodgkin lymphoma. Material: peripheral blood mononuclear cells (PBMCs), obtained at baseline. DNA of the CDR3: TGTGCCAGCAGCGCCGGTAGCACAGATACGCAGTATTTT. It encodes CASSAGSTDTQYF.